The rows below give T cell receptor beta chains drawn from one sample of a study of human T cells and chemical hapten exposure. TCRdb re-analysed the RACE reads in MiXCR, keeping a single row per CDR3 protein. Here the sample spans some 180,000 distinct CDR3 sequences, under 25% being singletons. The sample in question was whole blood, obtained in connection with sensitization to the hapten diphenylcyclopropenone (DPC). Receptors originate from a middle-aged woman with alopecia areata. Some clones in this sample may be carry-over from other donors' samples. Both conserved end residues are part of each CDR3. The order of the fields is D gene, clone size, J gene, V gene, CDR3 protein, CDR3 DNA. D genes are given only for firm matches. Only some rows state a clone size, as once, few, many or a class for expanded clones.

D gene: TRBD1
clone size: -
J gene: TRBJ2-3
V gene: TRBV29-1
CDR3 protein: CSVELGQHTDTQYF
CDR3 DNA: TGCAGCGTTGAACTGGGACAGCATACAGATACGCAGTATTTT

D gene: TRBD2
clone size: -
J gene: TRBJ2-5
V gene: TRBV10-3
CDR3 protein: CAALAGEGETQYF
CDR3 DNA: TGTGCCGCACTAGCGGGAGAGGGAGAGACCCAGTACTTC

D gene: TRBD2
clone size: many
J gene: TRBJ2-4
V gene: TRBV29-1
CDR3 protein: CSSTSGSRNIQYF
CDR3 DNA: TGCAGCTCGACTAGCGGGAGTCGAAACATTCAGTACTTC

D gene: TRBD1
clone size: -
J gene: TRBJ2-4
V gene: TRBV12-3/TRBV12-4
CDR3 protein: CASSFRTGATLAKNIQYF
CDR3 DNA: TGTGCCAGCAGTTTTCGAACAGGGGCAACCTTAGCCAAAAACATTCAGTACTTC

D gene: -
clone size: -
J gene: TRBJ2-5
V gene: TRBV7-2
CDR3 protein: CASSTGFTLQETQYF
CDR3 DNA: TGTGCCAGCAGTACAGGGTTTACCCTCCAAGAGACCCAGTACTTC

D gene: -
clone size: many
J gene: TRBJ2-1
V gene: TRBV7-9
CDR3 protein: CASSYTNEQFF
CDR3 DNA: TGTGCCAGCAGCTACACCAATGAGCAGTTCTTC

D gene: -
clone size: few
J gene: TRBJ2-2
V gene: TRBV25-1
CDR3 protein: CASSEYNGAHGELFF
CDR3 DNA: TGTGCCAGCAGTGAATATAATGGGGCTCACGGGGAGCTGTTTTTT

D gene: -
clone size: many
J gene: TRBJ2-7
V gene: TRBV10-3
CDR3 protein: CAIRERGEQYF
CDR3 DNA: TGTGCCATCCGCGAAAGGGGCGAGCAGTACTTC

D gene: TRBD2
clone size: few
J gene: TRBJ2-7
V gene: TRBV18
CDR3 protein: CASSGTGTSGRLSSYEQYF
CDR3 DNA: TGTGCCAGCTCAGGCACCGGGACTAGCGGGAGGTTGAGCTCCTACGAGCAGTACTTC

D gene: -
clone size: -
J gene: TRBJ2-5
V gene: TRBV7-2
CDR3 protein: CASSLAIDRPETQYF
CDR3 DNA: TGTGCCAGCAGCTTAGCGATTGACAGGCCAGAGACCCAGTACTTC

D gene: -
clone size: -
J gene: TRBJ2-1
V gene: TRBV5-8
CDR3 protein: CASSMDGLRSLELF
CDR3 DNA: TGTGCCAGCAGCATGGACGGTCTGCGAAGCTTAGAGCTCTTC

D gene: -
clone size: -
J gene: TRBJ1-4
V gene: TRBV7-9
CDR3 protein: CASSLGDGLAVEKLFF
CDR3 DNA: TGTGCCAGCAGCTTGGGGGACGGACTTGCCGTAGAAAAACTGTTTTTT

D gene: -
clone size: few
J gene: TRBJ2-7
V gene: TRBV28
CDR3 protein: CASSLNRAYEQYF
CDR3 DNA: TGTGCCAGCAGTTTGAACAGGGCCTACGAGCAGTACTTC

D gene: TRBD1
clone size: few
J gene: TRBJ1-6
V gene: TRBV6-5
CDR3 protein: CASSYRGLTPLHF
CDR3 DNA: TGTGCCAGCAGTTATAGGGGGCTCACACCCCTCCACTTT

D gene: -
clone size: -
J gene: TRBJ2-7
V gene: TRBV25-1
CDR3 protein: CASSETGDRYEQYF
CDR3 DNA: TGTGCCAGCAGTGAAACGGGAGACCGCTACGAGCAGTACTTC

D gene: TRBD1
clone size: -
J gene: TRBJ1-1
V gene: TRBV29-1
CDR3 protein: CSVDLGLRSDRALEAFF
CDR3 DNA: TGCAGCGTTGATTTGGGCTTGCGATCGGACAGGGCCCTAGAAGCTTTCTTT

D gene: -
clone size: -
J gene: TRBJ2-3
V gene: TRBV7-2
CDR3 protein: CASSKDILGDTQYF
CDR3 DNA: TGTGCCAGCAGCAAAGACATACTCGGAGATACGCAGTATTTT

D gene: TRBD1
clone size: few
J gene: TRBJ1-1
V gene: TRBV7-9
CDR3 protein: CASSLGTGREAFF
CDR3 DNA: TGTGCCAGCAGCCTCGGGACAGGGCGAGAAGCTTTCTTT